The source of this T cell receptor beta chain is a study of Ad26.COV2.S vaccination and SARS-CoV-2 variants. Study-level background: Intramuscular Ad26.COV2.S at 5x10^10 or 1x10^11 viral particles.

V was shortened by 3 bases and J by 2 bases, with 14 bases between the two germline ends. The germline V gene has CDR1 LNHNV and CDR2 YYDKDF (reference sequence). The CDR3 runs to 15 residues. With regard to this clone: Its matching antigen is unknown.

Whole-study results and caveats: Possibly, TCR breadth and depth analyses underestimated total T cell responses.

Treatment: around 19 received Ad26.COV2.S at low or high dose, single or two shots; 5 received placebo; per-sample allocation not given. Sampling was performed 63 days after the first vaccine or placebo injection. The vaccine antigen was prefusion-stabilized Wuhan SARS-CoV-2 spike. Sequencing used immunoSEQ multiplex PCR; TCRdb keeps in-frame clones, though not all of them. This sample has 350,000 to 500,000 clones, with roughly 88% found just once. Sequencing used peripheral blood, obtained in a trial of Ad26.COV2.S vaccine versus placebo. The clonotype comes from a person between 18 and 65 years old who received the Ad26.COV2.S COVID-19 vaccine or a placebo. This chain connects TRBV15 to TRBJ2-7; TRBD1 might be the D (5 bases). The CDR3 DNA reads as TGTGCCACCAGCAGGGACACCGACAGCCCCTACGAGCAGTACTTC. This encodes CATSRDTDSPYEQYF.